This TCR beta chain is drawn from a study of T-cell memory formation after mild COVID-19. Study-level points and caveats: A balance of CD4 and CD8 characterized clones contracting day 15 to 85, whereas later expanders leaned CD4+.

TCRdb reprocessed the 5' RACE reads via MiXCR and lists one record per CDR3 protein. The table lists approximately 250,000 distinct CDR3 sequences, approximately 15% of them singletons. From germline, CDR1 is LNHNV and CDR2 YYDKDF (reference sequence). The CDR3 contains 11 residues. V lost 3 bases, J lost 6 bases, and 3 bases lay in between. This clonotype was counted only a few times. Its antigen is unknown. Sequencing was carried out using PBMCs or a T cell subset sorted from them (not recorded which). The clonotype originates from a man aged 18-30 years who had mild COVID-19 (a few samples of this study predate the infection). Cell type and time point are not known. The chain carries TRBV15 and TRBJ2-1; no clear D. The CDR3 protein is CATSRSNEQFF. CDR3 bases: TGTGCCACCAGCAGGAGCAATGAGCAGTTCTTC.